This T cell receptor beta chain was sequenced for a study of long-term antiretroviral therapy in people with HIV. Study conclusions and caveats: Across all time points, the repertoire was dominated by clones that expanded before ART.

At the survey level, the v3.0 immunoSEQ assay was run. Generated by immunoSEQ multiplex PCR, the TCRdb table keeps only in-frame clones and is missing some. The top ten hold over 15% of the sample, which has 8,000 to 10,000 clones, approximately 78% seen once. About this clone itself: Its antigen is undetermined.

This specimen was unsorted PBMCs, taken 0.7 years after starting antiretroviral therapy. The clonotype originates from a man aged 35-49 years with HIV.

The CDR3 DNA reads TGTGCCAGCAGCGTAACCGCAACAACCCCAGTCGGCTACACCTTC. It codes for CASSVTATTPVGYTF. The V call is TRBV9, the J call TRBJ1-2, with D hard to call. Germline V gene lookup returns CDR1 SGDLS and CDR2 YYNGEE. The CDR3 spans 15 residues. Trimming took off 1 base at V and 8 bases at J, with 18 bases between the two ends.